The rows below give T cell receptor beta chains drawn from one sample of a study of cytomegalovirus exposure and HLA in healthy donors. Only in-frame clones appear in the TCRdb table, and some are missing; sequencing was by immunoSEQ multiplex PCR. The sample records about 130,000 clones, roughly 86% being singletons. Sequenced material: PBMCs. All receptors derive from a young man in good health and CMV-seronegative. The CDR3 runs from the conserved cysteine through the conserved F or W. Each record gives: V gene, D gene, J gene, clone size, CDR3 DNA, CDR3 protein. The D gene is left open where the match is weak. For some rows the clone size is stated as once, few or many, or as a class when expanded; others skip it.

TRBV30	TRBD1	TRBJ1-6	once	TGTGCCTGGGCGGGACAGAAAAATTCACCCCTCCACTTT	CAWAGQKNSPLHF
TRBV25-1	TRBD2	TRBJ2-7	-	TGTGCCAGCGCCCCCGGGGGGTCCTACGAGCAGTACTTC	CASAPGGSYEQYF
TRBV4-1	TRBD2	TRBJ2-2	-	TGCGCCAGCAGCCTACTAGCGGGAGGTAACACCGGGGAGCTGTTTTTT	CASSLLAGGNTGELFF
TRBV11-2	-	TRBJ2-7	-	TGTGCCAGCAGAAAGATCCCCCTTACAGGAGCCTACGAGCAGTACTTC	CASRKIPLTGAYEQYF
TRBV18	TRBD1	TRBJ1-3	-	TGTGCCAGCTCTCGGGACAGGGAAAGAAACACCATATATTTT	CASSRDRERNTIYF
TRBV9	-	TRBJ1-4	few	TGTGCCAGCAGCTCACTGGGCTACAATGAAAAACTGTTTTTT	CASSSLGYNEKLFF
TRBV19	-	TRBJ2-7	-	TGTGCCAGTAGTCCCGCACTAGTTTACGAGCAGTACTTC	CASSPALVYEQYF
TRBV6-6	TRBD2	TRBJ2-1	-	TGTGCCAGCCGCTTTCTAGCGGGAGGGTATTCGAATGAGCAGTTCTTC	CASRFLAGGYSNEQFF
TRBV7-3	-	TRBJ1-1	-	TGTGCCAGCAGCTTAAACGGTGGGGGCATGAACACTGAAGCTTTCTTT	CASSLNGGGMNTEAFF
TRBV6-5	-	TRBJ1-5	-	TGTGCCAGCAGTTACTCGATGGGGGGAGCGGTACAGCATTTT	CASSYSMGGAVQHF
TRBV7-2	TRBD1	TRBJ2-1	-	TGTGCCAGCAGCCCAGGTCGACAGGGCCGCAATGAGCAGTTCTTC	CASSPGRQGRNEQFF